Below, 30 T cell receptor beta chains from the same sample are listed, as sequenced in a study of OX40 agonist ivuxolimab in advanced cancers. TCRdb keeps only in-frame clones here, not all; method: immunoSEQ multiplex PCR. The sample carries about 49,000 clones, 85% recorded once. The sample here was CD4+ or CD8+ T cells sorted from blood, taken in a trial of the OX40 agonist ivuxolimab. The receptors shown here come from an adult with an advanced solid tumor such as melanoma, head and neck, liver or kidney cancer.

J is TRBJ1-5 and V is TRBV10-3, with D unclear. V lost 0 bases and J 7 bases, leaving 4 bases between the germline ends. CDR1 is ENHRY, CDR2 SYGVKD, per germline. The CDR3 has 12 residues. CDR3 nucleotide sequence: TGTGCCATCAGTGAGTCTCGACAGCCCCAGCATTTT. Its protein product is CAISESRQPQHF.

Points on this clone: Other nucleotide sequences in the sample specify the same CDR3. The CDR3 reads CASSLDSTDTQYF. The CDR3 nucleotides are TGTGCCAGCAGCCTTGACAGCACAGATACGCAGTATTTT. The V call is TRBV28, the J call TRBJ2-3; D remains unclear. Germline CDR1 reads MDHEN; CDR2 reads SYDVKM. With 6 bases removed from V and 0 bases from J, the gap between germline ends came to 7 bases. The CDR3 is 13 residues long. Combining the CDR3 with reference TRBV28 and TRBJ2-3 gives the whole variable domain DVKVTQSSRYLVKRTGEKVFLECVQDMDHENMFWYRQDPGLGLRLIYFSYDVKMKEKGDIPEGYSVSREKKERFSLILESASTNQTSMYLCASSLDSTDTQYFGPGTRLTVL.

This clone has only a few counts. The chain employs TRBV13 and TRBJ1-2; D gene ambiguous. This CDR3 contains 14 residues. V was pared by 4 bases and J by 1 base, with 10 bases between. Germline V gene lookup returns CDR1 PRHDT and CDR2 FYEKMQ (reference sequence). CDR3 sequence reads: CASSSRTVNYGYTF. Written as DNA, the CDR3 is TGTGCCAGCAGCTCACGGACGGTTAACTATGGCTACACCTTC.

The chain carries TRBV4-2 and TRBJ1-4; D is perhaps TRBD1 (6 bases). Germline CDR1 LGHNA, CDR2 YNFKEQ. V lost 0 bases to trimming and J lost 3 bases, with 11 bases between them. CDR3 size: 16 residues. The CDR3 DNA follows: TGTGCCAGCAGCCAAGAAGGAGGGGGTCCTAATGAAAAACTGTTTTTT. Translation gives CASSQEGGGPNEKLFF.

The chain has TRBV7-2 and TRBJ2-7; 10 bases align to TRBD2. Germline V gene data show CDR1 as SGHTA and CDR2 as FQGNSA. V dropped 4 bases and J dropped 2; count of bases not matched to a gene: 8. CDR3 length: 16 amino acids. CDR3 sequence (DNA): TGTGCCAGCAGCTCCCCCACACTAGCGGGAACCTACGAGCAGTACTTC. It specifies CASSSPTLAGTYEQYF.

The rearrangement links TRBV4-1 to TRBJ2-1; D might be TRBD1 (5 bases). The germline gives CDR1 MGHRA, CDR2 YSYEKL. V was cut by 4 bases and J by 9 bases, with 10 bases left in between. This CDR3 region has 12 residues. CDR3: CASSPRDSEQFF. DNA of the CDR3: TGCGCCAGCAGCCCCAGGGATAGTGAGCAGTTCTTC.

The chain combines TRBV6-1 with TRBJ2-7; D possibly uses TRBD1 or TRBD2 (5 bases each). Germline assignment: CDR1 MNHNS and CDR2 SASEGT. This CDR3 comprises 14 residues. Trimming stripped 2 bases from V and 4 bases from J, with 12 bases between. This chain's CDR3 is CASSERGEGYEQYV. The CDR3 region has the DNA TGTGCCAGCAGTGAACGGGGCGAGGGATACGAGCAGTACGTC.

In this sample, this clone turned up once. This chain links TRBV4-1 with TRBJ1-2, with D uncertain. Germline V lookup: CDR1 MGHRA, CDR2 YSYEKL. V dropped 4 bases and J dropped 2 bases, with 8 bases sitting between them. This CDR3 region has 13 residues. The CDR3 loop is CASSPRQNYGYTF. The CDR3 nucleotides read TGCGCCAGCAGCCCGCGACAAAACTATGGCTACACCTTC.

The V call is TRBV6-1, the J call TRBJ1-6; D is uncertain. This CDR3 is 11 amino acids long. Germline CDR1 reads MNHNS; CDR2 reads SASEGT. Between the trimmed V and J ends, which lost 5 bases and 11 bases, there was a span of 7 bases. The CDR3 loop reads CASSYPTPLHF. The DNA for the CDR3 is TGTGCCAGCAGTTACCCTACACCCCTCCACTTT.

The genes are TRBV7-7 and TRBJ2-2, with 14 bases lining up with TRBD2. Looked up from germline, CDR1 is SSHAT and CDR2 is FNYEAQ (reference sequence). This CDR3 is built from 17 residues. J was trimmed by 4 bases and V by 5 bases; bases with no gene match: 6. CDR3 DNA: TGTGCCAGCAGCGCGACTAGCGGGGGGGCCGGCACCGGGGAGCTGTTTTTT. This sequence encodes CASSATSGGAGTGELFF.

Only a few counts were recorded for this clone. In DNA form, the CDR3 reads TGTGCCAGCAGCCGCGGACGGTCCCAGGGGACTGAAGCTTTCTTT. Protein sequence: CASSRGRSQGTEAFF. The chain uses TRBV6-5 and TRBJ1-1, with a possible D match to TRBD1 (6 bases). The ends were cut back, 6 bases at V and 5 bases at J, with 19 bases in the middle. Germline lookup yields CDR1 MNHEY and CDR2 SVGAGI. CDR3 length: 15 amino acids.

The genes are TRBV7-9 and TRBJ2-1, with TRBD2 as a possible D gene (6 bases). Germline lookup yields CDR1 SEHNR and CDR2 FQNEAQ (reference sequence). The V gene lost 2 bases and the J gene lost 2 bases, with 16 bases spanning the gap. The length of the CDR3 is 17 residues. Here the CDR3 reads CASSLPAGGPTYNEQFF. For the CDR3, the DNA is TGTGCCAGCAGCTTACCTGCCGGGGGTCCAACCTACAATGAGCAGTTCTTC. The variable domain in full, completed from reference TRBV7-9 and TRBJ2-1, reads DTGVSQNPRHKITKRGQNVTFRCDPISEHNRLYWYRQTLGQGPEFLTYFQNEAQLEKSRLLSDRFSAERPKGSFSTLEIQRTEQGDSAMYLCASSLPAGGPTYNEQFFGPGTRLTVL.

The rearrangement links TRBV9 to TRBJ2-7, with 9 bases matching TRBD1. The germline V gene encodes CDR1 SGDLS and CDR2 YYNGEE. The V segment lost 0 bases and the J segment 4 bases; nucleotides outside the gene matches: 5. CDR3 length: 15 amino acids. CDR3 loop: CASSVGTGAAYEQYF. The CDR3, as DNA: TGTGCCAGCAGCGTAGGGACAGGGGCCGCTTACGAGCAGTACTTC.

V is TRBV9 and J is TRBJ2-5; tentative D call: TRBD2 (6 bases). Trimming shortened V by 3 bases and J by 11 bases, and 14 bases separated the two germline ends. This CDR3 has 12 residues. Germline CDR1 is SGDLS and CDR2 is YYNGEE. The CDR3 spells CASSARLREQYF. In nucleotides, the CDR3 is TGTGCCAGCAGCGCCCGTTTACGGGAGCAGTACTTC.

The chain employs TRBV2 and TRBJ1-1; D is ambiguous. Trimming pared 2 bases from V and 7 bases from J, leaving 8 bases between. CDR3 length: 12 amino acids. Germline V gene data show CDR1 as SNHLY and CDR2 as FYNNEI. CDR3 sequence (DNA): TGTGCCAGCAGTGAAAGGTGGAATGAAGCTTTCTTT. Translating gives CASSERWNEAFF.

On this clone itself: This specimen includes other DNA sequences encoding the same CDR3. The V gene is TRBV6-1, the J gene TRBJ2-7, with 9 nucleotides matching TRBD1. This CDR3 is 15 amino acids long. V lost 2 bases and J lost 0; bases outside the gene matches: 2. CDR1 and CDR2 (germline): MNHNS, SASEGT. The DNA for the CDR3 is TGTGCCAGCAGTGAATGGGGACAGGGCTCCTACGAGCAGTACTTC. It translates to CASSEWGQGSYEQYF.

This rearrangement joins TRBV7-2 to TRBJ2-3; 11 bases map to TRBD2. V shed 7 bases, J shed 2 bases, and the junction held 2 bases outside the gene matches. Germline CDR1 SGHTA, CDR2 FQGNSA. This CDR3 is built from 14 residues. As DNA, the CDR3 is TGTGCCAGCACACTAGCGGGGGCCACAGATACGCAGTATTTT. Translation: CASTLAGATDTQYF.

The chain carries TRBV11-2 and TRBJ1-1, with D possibly matching TRBD1 (5 bases). The V and J ends lost 0 bases and 3 bases respectively, with 8 bases between them. The CDR3 loop spans 14 amino acids. CDR1 is SGHAT and CDR2 is FQNNGV in the germline V gene. The CDR3 spells CASSLEQGDTEAFF. DNA for the CDR3: TGTGCCAGCAGCTTAGAACAAGGGGACACTGAAGCTTTCTTT.

The chain uses TRBV19 and TRBJ2-1; weak D call: TRBD1 (5 bases). This CDR3 comprises 15 residues. V lost 2 bases and J lost 2, with 10 bases in between. From germline, CDR1 is LNHDA and CDR2 SQIVND (reference sequence). CDR3 sequence reads: CASSISRATYNEQFF. The CDR3 coding sequence is TGTGCCAGTAGTATAAGCAGGGCCACCTACAATGAGCAGTTCTTC.

This chain uses TRBV7-6 with TRBJ1-2; D remains unclear. This CDR3 comprises 13 residues. Germline assignment: CDR1 SGHVS and CDR2 FNYEAQ. Between the trimmed V and J ends, which lost 1 base and 8 bases, there was a span of 11 bases. The CDR3 DNA reads as TGTGCCAGCAGCTTAGAGGTGGCGGAGGGCTACACCTTC. Translating gives CASSLEVAEGYTF. The full variable domain, in which reference TRBV7-6 and TRBJ1-2 provide the parts outside the CDR3, is GAGVSQSPRYKVTKRGQDVALRCDPISGHVSLYWYRQALGQGPEFLTYFNYEAQQDKSGLPNDRFSAERPEGSISTLTIQRTEQRDSAMYRCASSLEVAEGYTFGSGTRLTVV.

The rearrangement links TRBV12-5 to TRBJ2-1; 7 nucleotides line up with TRBD2. The CDR3 covers 17 residues. V shed 2 bases and J 5 bases; nucleotides not matched to a gene: 12. The V gene's germline CDR1 is LGHNT and CDR2 FRNRAP. DNA for the CDR3: TGTGCTAGTGGTTTGACCATGGGGGAGGGACGCAACAATGAGCAGTTCTTC. Its protein is CASGLTMGEGRNNEQFF.

The rearrangement joins TRBV11-2 to TRBJ2-7; D may be TRBD2 (5 bases). This CDR3 has 16 amino acids. Germline lookup yields CDR1 SGHAT and CDR2 FQNNGV. V lost 1 base and J 5 bases, leaving 18 bases between the germline ends. In nucleotides, the CDR3 is TGTGCCAGCAGCTTAGGTCTAGCCTCCTTAAAGGACGAGCAGTACGTC. Translated: CASSLGLASLKDEQYV.

This rearrangement joins TRBV27 to TRBJ2-2; D might be TRBD1 (6 bases). Germline CDR1 is MNHEY and CDR2 is SMNVEV (reference sequence). V gave up 2 bases and J gave up 3 bases, with 19 bases separating them. This CDR3 has 18 residues. CDR3 amino acids: CASSLITGQRPYTGELFF. DNA of the CDR3: TGTGCCAGCAGTTTAATCACAGGACAGCGCCCGTACACCGGGGAGCTGTTTTTT.

The V call is TRBV6-1, the J call TRBJ2-7; a weak D match, TRBD1 (6 bases). V was trimmed by 4 bases and J by 5 bases, leaving 9 bases between them. This CDR3 is built from 12 residues. The V gene's germline CDR1 is MNHNS and CDR2 SASEGT. CDR3 DNA sequence: TGTGCCAGCAGTGTATGGGGGCACGAGCAGTACGTC. Translating gives CASSVWGHEQYV.

The table lists this clone with a count of one. The rearrangement joins TRBV11-2 to TRBJ1-2; D is possibly TRBD1 (5 bases). The ends were cut back, 1 base at V and 2 bases at J, with 17 bases in the middle. CDR3 length equals 17 residues. CDR1 SGHAT and CDR2 FQNNGV come from the germline V gene. CDR3 DNA sequence: TGTGCCAGCAGCTTAGGAGGGGCGGATAAAACCAACTATGGCTACACCTTC. Its protein product is CASSLGGADKTNYGYTF.

V and J are TRBV19 and TRBJ1-4; a possible D gene is TRBD1 (5 bases). The CDR3 is 13 amino acids. The germline V gene encodes CDR1 LNHDA and CDR2 SQIVND (reference sequence). Trimming stripped 7 bases from V and 3 bases from J, with 9 bases between. CDR3 sequence: CASMKGPNEKLFF. The CDR3 DNA reads TGTGCCAGTATGAAGGGGCCTAATGAAAAACTGTTTTTT.

This chain connects TRBV9 to TRBJ1-2; 11 nucleotides agree with TRBD1. CDR3 size: 16 residues. The V segment lost 0 bases and the J segment 6 bases; nucleotides outside the gene matches: 7. The germline V gene encodes CDR1 SGDLS and CDR2 YYNGEE. As DNA, the CDR3 is TGTGCCAGCAGCGTAGTCGGACCGGGACAGGGGGATGGCTACACCTTC. This codes for CASSVVGPGQGDGYTF.

The sample holds many counts of this clone. The chain has TRBV7-6 and TRBJ2-7; tentative D call: TRBD2 (6 bases). CDR3 length: 20 residues. Per germline, CDR1 SGHVS and CDR2 FNYEAQ. V was shortened by 5 bases and J by 5 bases, with 34 bases between the two germline ends. CDR3 DNA sequence: TGTGCCAGCAGCCCCCGCCCGGTCTTACCCCAGGGACTGCAAGTGGACGAGCAGTACTTC. It translates to CASSPRPVLPQGLQVDEQYF.

The chain carries TRBV11-1 and TRBJ1-2; TRBD1 aligns across 12 bases. CDR1 is SGHAT and CDR2 is FQDESV in the germline V gene (reference sequence). The trim removed 5 bases at V and 4 bases at J, leaving 11 bases unmatched. This CDR3 is 17 amino acids long. CDR3 sequence: CASSETGQGAGPYGYTF. CDR3 DNA sequence: TGTGCCAGCAGCGAAACGGGACAGGGGGCGGGTCCCTATGGCTACACCTTC.

This clone appeared a few times. The chain links TRBV7-9 to TRBJ2-7; no clear D. Trimming left V 5 bases short and J 5 bases short, with 19 bases between. Germline CDR1 reads SEHNR; CDR2 reads FQNEAQ (reference sequence). The CDR3 contains 15 residues. The CDR3 nucleotides are TGTGCCAGCAGCCCTGGCGCGCCCTCGATCCACGAGCAGTACTTC. This sequence encodes CASSPGAPSIHEQYF.